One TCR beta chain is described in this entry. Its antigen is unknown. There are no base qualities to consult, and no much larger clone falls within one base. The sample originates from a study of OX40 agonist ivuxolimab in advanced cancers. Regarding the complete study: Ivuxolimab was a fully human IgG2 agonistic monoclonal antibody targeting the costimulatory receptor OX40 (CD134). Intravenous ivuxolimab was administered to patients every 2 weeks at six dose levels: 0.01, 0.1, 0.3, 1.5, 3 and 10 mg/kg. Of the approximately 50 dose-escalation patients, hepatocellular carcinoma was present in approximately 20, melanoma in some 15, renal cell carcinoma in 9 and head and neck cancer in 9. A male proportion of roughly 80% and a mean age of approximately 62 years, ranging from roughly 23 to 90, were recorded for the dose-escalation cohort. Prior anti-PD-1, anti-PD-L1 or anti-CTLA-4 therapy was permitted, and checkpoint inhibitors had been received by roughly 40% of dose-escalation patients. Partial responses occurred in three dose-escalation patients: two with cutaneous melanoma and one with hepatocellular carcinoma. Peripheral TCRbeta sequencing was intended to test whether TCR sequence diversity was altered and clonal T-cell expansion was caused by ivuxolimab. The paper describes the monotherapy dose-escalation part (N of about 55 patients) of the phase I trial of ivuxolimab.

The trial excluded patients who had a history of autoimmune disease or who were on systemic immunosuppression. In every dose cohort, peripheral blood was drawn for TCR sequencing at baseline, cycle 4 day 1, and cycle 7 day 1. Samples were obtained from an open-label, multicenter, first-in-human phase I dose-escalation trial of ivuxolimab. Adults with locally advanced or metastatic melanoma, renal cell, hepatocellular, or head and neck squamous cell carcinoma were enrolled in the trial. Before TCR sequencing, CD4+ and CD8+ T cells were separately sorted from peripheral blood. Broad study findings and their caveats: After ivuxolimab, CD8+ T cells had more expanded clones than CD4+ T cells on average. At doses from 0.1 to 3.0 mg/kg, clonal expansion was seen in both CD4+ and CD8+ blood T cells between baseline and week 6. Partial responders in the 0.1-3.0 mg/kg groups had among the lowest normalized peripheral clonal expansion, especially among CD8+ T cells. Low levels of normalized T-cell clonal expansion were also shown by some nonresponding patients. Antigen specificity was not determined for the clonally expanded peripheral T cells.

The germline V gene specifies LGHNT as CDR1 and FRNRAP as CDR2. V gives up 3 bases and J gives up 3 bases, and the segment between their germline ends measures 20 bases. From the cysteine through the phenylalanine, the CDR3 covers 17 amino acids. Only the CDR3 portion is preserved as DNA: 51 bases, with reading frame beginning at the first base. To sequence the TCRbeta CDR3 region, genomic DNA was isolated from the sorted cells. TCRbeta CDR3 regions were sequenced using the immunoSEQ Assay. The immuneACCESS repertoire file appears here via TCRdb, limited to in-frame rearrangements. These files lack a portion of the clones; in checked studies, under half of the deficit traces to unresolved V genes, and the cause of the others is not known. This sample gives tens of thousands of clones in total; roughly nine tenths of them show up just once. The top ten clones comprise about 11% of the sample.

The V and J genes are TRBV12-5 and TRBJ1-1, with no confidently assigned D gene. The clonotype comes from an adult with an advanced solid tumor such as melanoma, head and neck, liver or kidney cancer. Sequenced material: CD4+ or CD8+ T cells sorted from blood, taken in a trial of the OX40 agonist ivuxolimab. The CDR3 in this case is CASGFSLGERWDTEAFF. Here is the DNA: TGTGCTAGTGGTTTCTCACTCGGAGAGAGGTGGGACACTGAAGCTTTCTTT.